What follows are 20 T cell receptor beta chains derived from one specimen sequenced in a study of CD8+ T cells in alopecia areata. Once RNA had been extracted, it was reverse transcribed into cDNA to act as the sequencing template. Using immunoSEQ multiplex PCR, the repertoire was profiled, and TCRdb retains in-frame clones only, with some absent. The table records approximately 200,000 clones, more than 55% of them present only once. Treatment of the sample: oral pan-JAK inhibitor, 5-10 mg twice daily. The source was CD4+ T cells sorted from blood, collected at week 4, from a patient treated with tofacitinib. These receptors all come from a human donor with alopecia areata.

The rearrangement joins TRBV7-2 to TRBJ1-2; 8 bases agree with TRBD1. Germline loops: CDR1 SGHTA, CDR2 FQGNSA. The ends lost 2 bases at V and 3 bases at J; junction bases unmatched: 2. The CDR3 length is 14 residues. Here the CDR3 reads CASSLQGADYGYTF. In DNA, the CDR3 is TGTGCCAGCAGCTTACAGGGGGCTGACTATGGCTACACCTTC.

This clone was seen more than once but under ten times. The genes are TRBV28 and TRBJ2-5; D remains ambiguous. CDR3 length: 12 amino acids. Germline-derived CDR1 and CDR2 are MDHEN and SYDVKM. V shed 7 bases and J shed 5 bases, with 11 bases lying between them. CDR3 amino acids: CASTGDEETQYF. The CDR3 DNA reads as TGTGCCAGCACAGGTGACGAGGAGACCCAGTACTTC. The whole variable domain, filled in from reference TRBV28 and TRBJ2-5, reads DVKVTQSSRYLVKRTGEKVFLECVQDMDHENMFWYRQDPGLGLRLIYFSYDVKMKEKGDIPEGYSVSREKKERFSLILESASTNQTSMYLCASTGDEETQYFGPGTRLLVL.

The chain combines TRBV6-6 with TRBJ2-7; D is uncertain. In germline, CDR1 is MNHNY, CDR2 SVGAGI (reference sequence). V was pared by 5 bases and J by 5 bases, with 13 bases between. The CDR3 runs to 13 residues. Here the CDR3 DNA reads TGTGCCAGCAGTCTCCTCGTGGCCAACGAGCAGTACTTC. Encoded protein: CASSLLVANEQYF.

This chain uses TRBV7-9 with TRBJ1-1; D not certain. With 1 base removed from V and 6 bases from J, the gap between germline ends came to 12 bases. The CDR3 contains 14 residues. CDR1 is SEHNR and CDR2 is FQNEAQ in the germline V gene (reference sequence). The CDR3 sequence is CASSLDVALAEAFF. The CDR3 DNA reads TGTGCCAGCAGCTTAGATGTCGCACTCGCTGAAGCTTTCTTT.

The chain links TRBV4-2 to TRBJ2-2, with a possible D match to TRBD2 (6 bases). Germline V gene data show CDR1 as LGHNA and CDR2 as YNFKEQ. The ends were cut back, 0 bases at V and 5 bases at J, with 19 bases in the middle. The CDR3 runs to 18 residues. The CDR3 protein is CASSQEAAGMRVTGELFF. DNA for the CDR3: TGTGCCAGCAGCCAAGAGGCGGCGGGGATGAGGGTGACCGGGGAGCTGTTTTTT.

This clone appeared a single time. This rearrangement joins TRBV2 to TRBJ1-1; D gene unclear. V was clipped by 1 base and J by 7 bases, with 7 bases between them. Germline V lookup: CDR1 SNHLY, CDR2 FYNNEI. CDR3 size: 12 residues. The CDR3 loop is CASSEGGVEAFF. In DNA form, the CDR3 reads TGTGCCAGCAGTGAAGGCGGGGTTGAAGCTTTCTTT.

The chain links TRBV5-6 to TRBJ2-3; TRBD1 aligns across 7 bases. In germline, CDR1 is SGHDT, CDR2 YYEEEE. The CDR3 is made up of 15 amino acids. The V segment lost 3 bases and the J segment 5 bases; nucleotides outside the gene matches: 9. The CDR3 reads CASSSLTGSRDTQYF. The CDR3 nucleotides read TGTGCCAGCAGCTCTTTGACAGGGTCCAGAGATACGCAGTATTTT.

V and J are TRBV5-4 and TRBJ2-3; the D is unclear. The germline gives CDR1 SGHNT, CDR2 YYREEE (reference sequence). The V and J ends lost 1 base and 0 bases respectively, with 6 bases between them. The CDR3 contains 14 residues. CDR3 nucleotide sequence: TGTGCCAGCAGCTTGTTGGGGAGCACAGATACGCAGTATTTT. Protein: CASSLLGSTDTQYF. The whole variable domain, remainder taken from reference TRBV5-4 and TRBJ2-3, is ETGVTQSPTHLIKTRGQQVTLRCSSQSGHNTVSWYQQALGQGPQFIFQYYREEENGRGNFPPRFSGLQFPNYSSELNVNALELDDSALYLCASSLLGSTDTQYFGPGTRLTVL.

The gene calls are TRBV11-2 and TRBJ2-7; 7 positions agree with TRBD2. Germline V gene lookup returns CDR1 SGHAT and CDR2 FQNNGV. The CDR3 length is 14 residues. V gave up 4 bases and J gave up 4 bases; unmatched junction bases: 7. CDR3 region: CASSSRGVGYEQYF. CDR3 sequence (DNA): TGTGCCAGCAGCTCCCGGGGGGTTGGTTACGAGCAGTACTTC.

The chain recombines TRBV5-1 with TRBJ2-1; TRBD1 matches at 8 bases. This CDR3 is 13 amino acids long. J gave up 5 bases and V 4 bases, and 2 bases lay outside the gene matches. Per the germline V gene, CDR1 is SGHRS and CDR2 is YFSETQ. CDR3 sequence: CASSMTGDNEQFF. The CDR3 bases are TGCGCCAGCAGCATGACAGGGGACAATGAGCAGTTCTTC.

Details on this clone: Germline and junction disagree at one end, which may indicate a read error. The chain uses TRBV5-4 and TRBJ1-2; D not resolved. This CDR3 is 14 amino acids long. The germline V gene has CDR1 SGHNT and CDR2 YYREEE (reference sequence). The CDR3 reads CASTLLEATYGYTF. DNA of the CDR3: TGTGCCAGCACCTTGTTGGAGGCCACCTATGGCTACACCTTC.

Only a few counts were recorded for this clone. The chain combines TRBV28 with TRBJ1-5; D unresolved. The CDR3 has 12 residues. Germline values: CDR1 MDHEN, CDR2 SYDVKM. The V and J ends lost 8 bases and 5 bases respectively, with 10 bases between them. For the CDR3, the DNA is TGTGCCAGCGAAATCGGGCATCAGCCCCAGCATTTT. As protein: CASEIGHQPQHF. The whole variable domain, remainder taken from reference TRBV28 and TRBJ1-5, is DVKVTQSSRYLVKRTGEKVFLECVQDMDHENMFWYRQDPGLGLRLIYFSYDVKMKEKGDIPEGYSVSREKKERFSLILESASTNQTSMYLCASEIGHQPQHFGDGTRLSIL.

The rearrangement links TRBV2 to TRBJ2-3; 8 bases match TRBD2. Germline V CDR1 and CDR2: SNHLY, FYNNEI. This CDR3 is built from 14 residues. Losses at the gene ends were 6 bases for V and 11 bases for J; bases not matched to a gene: 13. CDR3 nucleotides: TGTGCCAGCAGCTTTCAGCGGGAGCCTAGTAGGCAGTATTTT. This translates into CASSFQREPSRQYF.

In DNA form, the CDR3 reads TGTGCCAGCAGCTTGACAGGGGGCATAGGTCAGCCCCAGCATTTT. It translates to CASSLTGGIGQPQHF. V and J are TRBV7-8 and TRBJ1-5; 10 nucleotides agree with TRBD1. The CDR3 spans 15 residues. Germline CDR1 reads SGHVS; CDR2 reads FQNEAQ. J gave up 6 bases and V 3 bases, and 5 bases lay outside the gene matches.

V is TRBV28 and J is TRBJ2-5; D is undetermined. Trimming pared 7 bases from V and 14 bases from J, leaving 23 bases between. CDR3 size: 13 residues. Germline CDR1 MDHEN, CDR2 SYDVKM. CDR3 residues: CASIQKPPGQHYF. CDR3 coding DNA: TGTGCCAGCATCCAGAAACCTCCGGGCCAACATTACTTC. The complete variable domain, with remaining parts taken from reference TRBV28 and TRBJ2-5, reads DVKVTQSSRYLVKRTGEKVFLECVQDMDHENMFWYRQDPGLGLRLIYFSYDVKMKEKGDIPEGYSVSREKKERFSLILESASTNQTSMYLCASIQKPPGQHYFGPGTRLLVL.

The chain links TRBV25-1 to TRBJ1-1; D gene ambiguous. Germline loops: CDR1 MGHDK, CDR2 SYGVNS. There are 12 residues in the CDR3. Trimming pared 2 bases from V and 11 bases from J, leaving 12 bases between. The CDR3 bases are TGTGCCAGCAGTGAAGGAGCCTTGGCCGCTTTCTTT. Protein sequence: CASSEGALAAFF. Full variable domain (outside the CDR3, taken from reference TRBV25-1 and TRBJ1-1): EADIYQTPRYLVIGTGKKITLECSQTMGHDKMYWYQQDPGMELHLIHYSYGVNSTEKGDLSSESTVSRIRTEHFPLTLESARPSHTSQYLCASSEGALAAFFGQGTRLTVV.

A remark on this clone: Other DNA sequences from this sample encode an identical CDR3 as well. The genes are TRBV29-1 and TRBJ1-1; 7 nucleotides align to TRBD1. CDR3 length equals 13 residues. In germline, CDR1 is SQVTM, CDR2 ANQGSEA. V dropped 3 bases and J dropped 0; count of bases not matched to a gene: 1. The CDR3 nucleotides are TGCAGCGTTGAGGGACAGATGAACACTGAAGCTTTCTTT. This translates into CSVEGQMNTEAFF.

This clone has a handful of counts. The chain combines TRBV19 with TRBJ1-2; D not certain. The germline V gene encodes CDR1 LNHDA and CDR2 SQIVND (reference sequence). CDR3 length equals 15 residues. V lost 0 bases and J lost 1, with 9 bases in between. The CDR3 region is CASSIELRVNYGYTF. The DNA for the CDR3 is TGTGCCAGTAGTATAGAGCTACGGGTTAACTATGGCTACACCTTC.

This clone was seen more than once but under ten times. The V call is TRBV29-1, the J call TRBJ1-2; D is undetermined. Trimming cost V 4 bases and J 4 bases, with 19 bases left between them. The CDR3 loop spans 15 amino acids. The germline V gene has CDR1 SQVTM and CDR2 ANQGSEA. The CDR3: CSVAPPLGGAYGYTF. The CDR3, as DNA: TGCAGCGTTGCTCCCCCCTTAGGCGGAGCCTATGGCTACACCTTC.

The chain couples TRBV19 to TRBJ1-6; 11 bases map to TRBD1. The CDR3 length is 13 residues. The J segment lost 8 bases and the V segment lost 9 bases, leaving 3 bases of the junction unmatched. Germline lookup yields CDR1 LNHDA and CDR2 SQIVND (reference sequence). The CDR3 reads CASTGQGDSPLHF. The CDR3 coding sequence is TGTGCCAGCACGGGACAGGGGGATTCACCCCTCCACTTT.